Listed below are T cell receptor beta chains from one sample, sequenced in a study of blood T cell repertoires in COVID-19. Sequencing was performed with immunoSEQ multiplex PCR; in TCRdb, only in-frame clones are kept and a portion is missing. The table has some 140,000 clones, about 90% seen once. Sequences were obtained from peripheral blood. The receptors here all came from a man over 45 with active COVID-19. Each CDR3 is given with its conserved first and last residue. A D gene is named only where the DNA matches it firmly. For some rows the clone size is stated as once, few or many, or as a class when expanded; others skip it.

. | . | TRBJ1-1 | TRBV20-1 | TGCAGTGCTCCTACCAGGGCCGAAGCTTTCTTT | CSAPTRAEAFF
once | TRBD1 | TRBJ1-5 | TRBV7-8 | TGTGCCAGCCGACAGGGGGAAAGTCAGCCCCAGCATTTT | CASRQGESQPQHF
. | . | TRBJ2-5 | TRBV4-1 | TGCGCCAGCAGCCAAACTGGGGACCAAAGCGGGGAGACCCAGTACTTC | CASSQTGDQSGETQYF
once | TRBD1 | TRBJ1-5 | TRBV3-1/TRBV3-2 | TGTGCCAGCAGCCAGACAGGGCGGTGGAATCAGCCCCAGCATTTT | CASSQTGRWNQPQHF
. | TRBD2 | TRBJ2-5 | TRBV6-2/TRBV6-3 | TGTGCCAGCAGTTTCAGGGCTAGCGGGGGAGCCCGACAGTACTTC | CASSFRASGGARQYF
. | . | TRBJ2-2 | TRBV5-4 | TGTGCCAGCAGCTTGGATGGAGGGGCTGGGGAGCTGTTTTTT | CASSLDGGAGELFF
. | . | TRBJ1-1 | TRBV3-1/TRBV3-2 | TGTGCCAGCAGCTTCCAAGGGGCGAACACTGAAGCTTTCTTT | CASSFQGANTEAFF
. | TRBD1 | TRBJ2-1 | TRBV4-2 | TGTGCCAGCAGCCAGGTACCGGGACAGGGGGCCAATGAGCAGTTCTTC | CASSQVPGQGANEQFF
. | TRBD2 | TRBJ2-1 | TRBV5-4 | TGTGCCAGCAGCTTGTTAAGCGGGGGGAGGAATGAGCAGTTCTTC | CASSLLSGGRNEQFF
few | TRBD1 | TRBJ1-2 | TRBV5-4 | TGTGCCAGCAGCCGACGGGGGACAGATTATGGCTACACCTTC | CASSRRGTDYGYTF
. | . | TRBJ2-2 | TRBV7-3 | TGTGCCAGCAGTTTAACGGGCAGGTTAAACACCGGGGAGCTGTTTTTT | CASSLTGRLNTGELFF
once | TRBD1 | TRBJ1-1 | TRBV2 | TGTGCCAGCAGGGTCCAGGGGGCAAACACTGAAGCTTTCTTT | CASRVQGANTEAFF
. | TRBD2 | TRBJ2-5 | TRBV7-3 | TGTGCCAGCAGCGTCGCGGGGGGGCCGAGGGAGACCCAGTACTTC | CASSVAGGPRETQYF
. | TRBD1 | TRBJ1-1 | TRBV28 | TGTGCCACCAGGGACAGGGCAAACACTGAAGCTTTCTTT | CATRDRANTEAFF
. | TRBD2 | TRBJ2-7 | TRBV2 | TGTGCCAGCAGGGGGGGACTAGCTTTCTACGAGCAGTACTTC | CASRGGLAFYEQYF
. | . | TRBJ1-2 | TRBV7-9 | TGTGCCAGCAGCCGAAGACAGAGCTATGGCTACACCTTC | CASSRRQSYGYTF
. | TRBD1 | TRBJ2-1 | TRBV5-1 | TGCGCCAGCAACAATGGGGACAGGGGGAGTGAGCAGTTCTTC | CASNNGDRGSEQFF
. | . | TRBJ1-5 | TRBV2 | TGTGCCAGCAGTGAAGGAAAGGGGGGCAATCAGCCCCAGCATTTT | CASSEGKGGNQPQHF
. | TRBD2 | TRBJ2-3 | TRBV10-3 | TGTGCCATCAGACCAACAGCGGGGGGGGGCACAGATACGCAGTATTTT | CAIRPTAGGGTDTQYF
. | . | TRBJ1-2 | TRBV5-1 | TGCGCCAGCAGCTTGGGACAGGCGAACTATGGCTACACCTTC | CASSLGQANYGYTF
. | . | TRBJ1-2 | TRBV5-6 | TGTGCCAGCACCTTAGAAGCCTATGGCTACACCTTC | CASTLEAYGYTF
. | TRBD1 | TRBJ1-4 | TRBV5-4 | TGTGCCAGCAGCGCCGGACAGGGGGCCCTACCTAATGAAAAACTGTTTTTT | CASSAGQGALPNEKLFF
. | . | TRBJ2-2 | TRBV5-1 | TGCGCCAGCAGCCGTTACAAGACAGCTAACACCGGGGAGCTGTTTTTT | CASSRYKTANTGELFF
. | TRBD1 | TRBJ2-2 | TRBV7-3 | TGTGCCAGCAGCGCGTCACAGGGGGCGCGGACCGGGGAGCTGTTTTTT | CASSASQGARTGELFF
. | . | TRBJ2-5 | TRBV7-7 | TGTGCCAGCGGGGTGGACAAAGAGACCCAGTACTTC | CASGVDKETQYF
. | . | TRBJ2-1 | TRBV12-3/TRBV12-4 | TGTGCCAGCAGCCTAATTGACGGGAATGAGCAGTTCTTC | CASSLIDGNEQFF
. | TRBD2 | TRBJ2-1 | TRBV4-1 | TGCGCCAGCAGCCAAGGAGCTAGCGGGGGGTACAATGAGCAGTTCTTC | CASSQGASGGYNEQFF
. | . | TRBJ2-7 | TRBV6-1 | TGTGCCAGCAGTGAATCGGGGGATCTCGAGCAGTACTTC | CASSESGDLEQYF
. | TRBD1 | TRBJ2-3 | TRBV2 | TGTGCCAGCGAGGGGCAGGGGGAGTCAGATACGCAGTATTTT | CASEGQGESDTQYF